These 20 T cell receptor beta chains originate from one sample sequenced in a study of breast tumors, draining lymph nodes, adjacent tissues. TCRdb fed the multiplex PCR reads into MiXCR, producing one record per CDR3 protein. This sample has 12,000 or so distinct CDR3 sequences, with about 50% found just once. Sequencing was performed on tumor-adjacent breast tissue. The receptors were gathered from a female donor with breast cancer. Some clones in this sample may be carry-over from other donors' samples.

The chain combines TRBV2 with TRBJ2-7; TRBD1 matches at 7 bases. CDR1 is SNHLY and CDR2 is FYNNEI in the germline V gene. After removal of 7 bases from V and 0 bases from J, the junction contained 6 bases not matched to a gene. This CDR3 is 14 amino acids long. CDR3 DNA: TGTGCCAGCAAACCGGACAGGACCTCCTACGAGCAGTACTTC. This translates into CASKPDRTSYEQYF.

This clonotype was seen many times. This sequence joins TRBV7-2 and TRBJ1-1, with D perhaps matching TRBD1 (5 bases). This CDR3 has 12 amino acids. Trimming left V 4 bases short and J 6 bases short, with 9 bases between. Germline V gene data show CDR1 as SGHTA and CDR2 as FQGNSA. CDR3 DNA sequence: TGTGCCAGCAGCTCCAGGGTGGCTGAAGCTTTCTTT. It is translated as CASSSRVAEAFF.

This CDR3 is CSAGASGTDTQYF. The CDR3 DNA reads as TGCAGTGCGGGGGCTAGCGGGACAGATACGCAGTATTTT. This sequence joins TRBV20-1 and TRBJ2-3; TRBD2 agrees at 8 bases. Germline V gene data show CDR1 as DFQATT and CDR2 as SNEGSKA (reference sequence). The ends lost 6 bases at V and 3 bases at J; junction bases unmatched: 5. The length of the CDR3 is 13 residues.

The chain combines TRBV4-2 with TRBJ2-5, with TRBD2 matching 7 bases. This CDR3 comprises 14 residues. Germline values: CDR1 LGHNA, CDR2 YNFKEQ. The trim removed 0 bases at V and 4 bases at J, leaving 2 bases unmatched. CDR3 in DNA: TGTGCCAGCAGCCAAGATTGGGGGGGAGAGACCCAGTACTTC. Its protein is CASSQDWGGETQYF.

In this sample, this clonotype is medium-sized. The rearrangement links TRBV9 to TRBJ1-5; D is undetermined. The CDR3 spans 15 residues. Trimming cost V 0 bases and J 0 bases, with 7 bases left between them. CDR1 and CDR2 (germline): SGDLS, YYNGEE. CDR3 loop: CASSVDGSSNQPQHF. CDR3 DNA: TGTGCCAGCAGCGTAGATGGGTCTAGCAATCAGCCCCAGCATTTT.

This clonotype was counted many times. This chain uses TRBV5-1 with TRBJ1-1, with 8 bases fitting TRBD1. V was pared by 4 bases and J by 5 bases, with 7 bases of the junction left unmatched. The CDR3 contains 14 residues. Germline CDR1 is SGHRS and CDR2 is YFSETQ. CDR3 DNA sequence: TGCGCCAGCAGCAATTCGGACAGGGCGACTGAAGCTTTCTTT. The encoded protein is CASSNSDRATEAFF. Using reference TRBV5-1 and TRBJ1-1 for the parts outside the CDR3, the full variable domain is KAGVTQTPRYLIKTRGQQVTLSCSPISGHRSVSWYQQTPGQGLQFLFEYFSETQRNKGNFPGRFSGRQFSNSRSEMNVSTLELGDSALYLCASSNSDRATEAFFGQGTRLTVV.

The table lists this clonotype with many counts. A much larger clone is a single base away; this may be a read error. The CDR3 here is CASSYSGAVPYEQYV. The CDR3, as DNA: TGTGCCAGCAGTTATAGCGGGGCAGTCCCCTACGAGCAGTACGTC. The V and J genes are TRBV5-5 and TRBJ2-7, with 8 bases lining up with TRBD2. Germline-derived CDR1 and CDR2 are SGHKS and YYEKEE (reference sequence). J lost 2 bases, V lost 5 bases, and 9 bases had no gene match. The CDR3 contains 15 residues.

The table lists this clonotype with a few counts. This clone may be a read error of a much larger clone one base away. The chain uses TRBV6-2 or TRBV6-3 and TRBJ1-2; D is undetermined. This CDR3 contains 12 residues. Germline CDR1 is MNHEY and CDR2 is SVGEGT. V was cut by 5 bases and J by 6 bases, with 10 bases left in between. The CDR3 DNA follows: TGTGCCAGCAGTCATTCGGAAGATGGCTACACCTTC. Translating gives CASSHSEDGYTF.

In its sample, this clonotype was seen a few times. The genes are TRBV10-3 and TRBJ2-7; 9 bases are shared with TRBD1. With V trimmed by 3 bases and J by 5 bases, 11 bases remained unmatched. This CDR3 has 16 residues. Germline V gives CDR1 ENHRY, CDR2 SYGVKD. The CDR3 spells CAISDKTGTGFHEQYF. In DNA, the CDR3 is TGTGCCATCAGTGACAAAACCGGGACAGGGTTCCACGAGCAGTACTTC.

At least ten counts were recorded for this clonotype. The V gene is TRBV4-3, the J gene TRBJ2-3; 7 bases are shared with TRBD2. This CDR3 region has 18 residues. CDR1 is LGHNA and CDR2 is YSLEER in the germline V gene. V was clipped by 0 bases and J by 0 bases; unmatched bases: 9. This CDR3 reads CASSQEINLAASTDTQYF. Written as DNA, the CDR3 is TGCGCCAGCAGCCAAGAAATAAACCTAGCGGCTAGCACAGATACGCAGTATTTT.

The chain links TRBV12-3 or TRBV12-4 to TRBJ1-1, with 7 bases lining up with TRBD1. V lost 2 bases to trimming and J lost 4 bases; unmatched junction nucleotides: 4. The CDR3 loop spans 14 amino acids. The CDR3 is CASSLIQGITEAFF. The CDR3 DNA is TGTGCCAGCAGTTTAATACAGGGGATCACTGAAGCTTTCTTT.

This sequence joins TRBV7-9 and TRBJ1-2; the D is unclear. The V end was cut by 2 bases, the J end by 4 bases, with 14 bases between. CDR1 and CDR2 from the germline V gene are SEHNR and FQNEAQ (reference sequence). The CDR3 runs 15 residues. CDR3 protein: CASSLLAGESYGYTF. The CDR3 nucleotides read TGTGCCAGCAGCTTATTGGCAGGAGAGAGCTATGGCTACACCTTC.

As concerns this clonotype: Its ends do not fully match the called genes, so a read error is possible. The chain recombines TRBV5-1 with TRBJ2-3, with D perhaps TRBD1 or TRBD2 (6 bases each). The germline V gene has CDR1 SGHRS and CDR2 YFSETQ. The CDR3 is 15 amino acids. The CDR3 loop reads CASSARGAHKDTQYF. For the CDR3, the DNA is TGTGCCAGCAGCGCTAGGGGGGCCCACAAAGATACGCAGTATTTT.

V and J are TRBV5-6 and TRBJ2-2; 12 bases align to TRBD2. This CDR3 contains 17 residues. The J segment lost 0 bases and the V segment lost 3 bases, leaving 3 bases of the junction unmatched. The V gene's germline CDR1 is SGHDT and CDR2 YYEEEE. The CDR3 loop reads CASSWTSGTPNTGELFF. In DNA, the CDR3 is TGTGCCAGCAGCTGGACTAGCGGGACCCCGAACACCGGGGAGCTGTTTTTT.

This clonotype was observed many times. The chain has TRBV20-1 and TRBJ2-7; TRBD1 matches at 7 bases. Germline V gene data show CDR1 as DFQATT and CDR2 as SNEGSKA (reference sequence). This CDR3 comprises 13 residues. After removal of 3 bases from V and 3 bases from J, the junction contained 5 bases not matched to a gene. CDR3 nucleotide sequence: TGCAGTGCTAGGGACAGGTCGAACTACGAGCAGTACGTC. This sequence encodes CSARDRSNYEQYV.

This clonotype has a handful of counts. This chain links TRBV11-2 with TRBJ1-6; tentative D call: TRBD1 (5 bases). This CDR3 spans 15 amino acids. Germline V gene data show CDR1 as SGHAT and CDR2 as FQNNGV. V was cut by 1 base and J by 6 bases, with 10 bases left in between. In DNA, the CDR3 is TGTGCCAGCAGCTTAGCTGGGACTCCTAATTCACCCCTCCACTTT. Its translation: CASSLAGTPNSPLHF.

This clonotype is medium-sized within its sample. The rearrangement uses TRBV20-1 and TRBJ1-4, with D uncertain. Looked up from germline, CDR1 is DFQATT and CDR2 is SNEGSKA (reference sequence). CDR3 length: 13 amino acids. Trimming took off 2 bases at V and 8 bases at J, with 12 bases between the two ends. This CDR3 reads CSARPGLGEKLFF. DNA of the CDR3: TGCAGTGCTAGACCCGGCCTCGGGGAAAAACTGTTTTTT.

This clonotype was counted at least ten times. The CDR3 DNA is TGTGCCAGCAGTCCCCCCGGAGGGCCCTACGAGCAGTACTTC. Encoded protein: CASSPPGGPYEQYF. The rearrangement joins TRBV28 to TRBJ2-7, with D possibly being TRBD2 (6 bases). V was pared by 5 bases and J by 2 bases, with 13 bases between. The length of the CDR3 is 14 residues. Germline CDR1 is MDHEN and CDR2 is SYDVKM. Supplemented by reference TRBV28 and TRBJ2-7, the full variable domain reads DVKVTQSSRYLVKRTGEKVFLECVQDMDHENMFWYRQDPGLGLRLIYFSYDVKMKEKGDIPEGYSVSREKKERFSLILESASTNQTSMYLCASSPPGGPYEQYFGPGTRLTVT.

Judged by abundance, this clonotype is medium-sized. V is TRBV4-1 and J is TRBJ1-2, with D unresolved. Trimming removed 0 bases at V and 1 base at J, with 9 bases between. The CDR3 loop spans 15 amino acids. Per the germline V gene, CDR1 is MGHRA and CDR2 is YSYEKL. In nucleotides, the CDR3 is TGCGCCAGCAGCCAAGACCCCAGTATTAACTATGGCTACACCTTC. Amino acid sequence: CASSQDPSINYGYTF.

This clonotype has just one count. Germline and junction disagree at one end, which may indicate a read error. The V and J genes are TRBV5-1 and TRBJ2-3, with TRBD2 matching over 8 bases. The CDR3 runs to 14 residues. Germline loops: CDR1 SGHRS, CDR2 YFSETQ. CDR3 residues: CASSASGGDDTQYF. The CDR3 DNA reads TGTGCCAGCAGCGCGAGCGGGGGAGATGATACGCAGTATTTT.